Below are 15 T cell receptor beta chains sequenced from a single sample in a study of shared clonotypes between healthy human individuals. Repertoires were generated with immunoSEQ multiplex PCR, while TCRdb's copy carries only in-frame clones and drops some. The sample holds about 2.1 million clones, around 93% seen once. Naivety among CD8 cells was defined by CD45RO negativity and positive CCR7 selection, thereby excluding terminally differentiated effector memory CD45RA+ cells. The sequencing input was naive CD8+ T cells from PBMCs. These receptors originate from a young man in good health. Some clones in this sample may be carry-over from other donors' samples.

This clone is a singleton in its sample. This specimen includes other DNA sequences encoding the same CDR3. Here the CDR3 DNA reads TGTGCCAGCAGCCAAGATCGGGAATACAATGAGCAGTTCTTC. This gives the protein CASSQDREYNEQFF. V and J are TRBV4-2 and TRBJ2-1; D might be TRBD2 (5 bases). The ends were cut back, 0 bases at V and 4 bases at J, with 7 bases in the middle. CDR3 length: 14 amino acids. The V gene's germline CDR1 is LGHNA and CDR2 YNFKEQ.

V gene TRBV21-1 combines with J gene TRBJ2-7; TRBD1 reflects the table's D call only, with no check against the DNA. TRBV21-1 is marked as a pseudogene. This CDR3 is built from 10 residues. The CDR3 loop is CASTPNEQYF. The CDR3 nucleotides read TGTGCCAGCACCCCAAACGAGCAGTACTTC.

V is TRBV7-9 and J is TRBJ2-2, with 10 positions matching TRBD2. Germline V gene data show CDR1 as SEHNR and CDR2 as FQNEAQ (reference sequence). V lost 4 bases, J lost 1 base, and 12 bases stayed unmatched. The CDR3 sequence is 19 residues long. CDR3 nucleotide sequence: TGTGCCAGCAGCTCCCAAGCTCCTAGCGGGGGTATGAACACCGGGGAGCTGTTTTTT. It translates to CASSSQAPSGGMNTGELFF.

The rearrangement links TRBV7-8 to TRBJ2-6; weak D call: TRBD2 (6 bases). Looked up from germline, CDR1 is SGHVS and CDR2 is FQNEAQ. The CDR3 totals 16 residues. Trimming removed 5 bases from V and 1 base from J, with 12 bases in between. The CDR3 DNA is TGTGCCAGCAGCAAGGATGCGGGGTCTGGGGCCAACGTCCTGACTTTC. It specifies CASSKDAGSGANVLTF.

The chain is built from TRBV27 and TRBJ2-5; perhaps TRBD2 as D (6 bases). CDR1 is MNHEY, CDR2 SMNVEV, per germline (reference sequence). The ends were cut back, 6 bases at V and 5 bases at J, with 19 bases in the middle. The CDR3 length is 15 residues. The CDR3 DNA follows: TGTGCCAGCAGCCGTATCGGGGGTTTGAGGGAGACCCAGTACTTC. It specifies CASSRIGGLRETQYF.

With regard to this clone: Other DNA sequences in the same sample also yield this CDR3. The rearrangement uses TRBV5-8 and TRBJ2-1; 8 nucleotides match TRBD2. Germline CDR1 SGHTS, CDR2 YDEGEE. V dropped 0 bases and J dropped 3; count of bases not matched to a gene: 2. This CDR3 has 15 residues. CDR3 sequence: CASSLGLASYNEQFF. The CDR3 DNA sequence: TGTGCCAGCAGCTTGGGACTAGCGAGCTACAATGAGCAGTTCTTC.

The chain combines TRBV28 with TRBJ1-1, with D unresolved. Trimming removed 6 bases from V and 8 bases from J, with 19 bases in between. Germline V gives CDR1 MDHEN, CDR2 SYDVKM. The CDR3 extends over 14 amino acids. CDR3 loop: CASSPPSSLVEAFF. Here the CDR3 DNA reads TGTGCCAGCAGCCCCCCCAGCAGCCTGGTCGAAGCTTTCTTT.

The CDR3 region is CASSLVKGFGNTIYF. CDR3 nucleotide sequence: TGTGCCAGCAGCTTAGTAAAGGGTTTTGGAAACACCATATATTTT. The chain joins TRBV7-9 to TRBJ1-3; no clear D. CDR3 length equals 15 residues. The V gene's germline CDR1 is SEHNR and CDR2 FQNEAQ (reference sequence). Trimming stripped 1 base from V and 3 bases from J, with 10 bases between.

The J gene is TRBJ1-2, the V gene TRBV5-6; 8 bases line up with TRBD1. This CDR3 has 14 residues. After removal of 3 bases from V and 3 bases from J, the junction contained 4 bases not matched to a gene. In germline, CDR1 is SGHDT, CDR2 YYEEEE. The CDR3 region has the DNA TGTGCCAGCAGCTATGACAGGGGTCACTATGGCTACACCTTC. Its translation: CASSYDRGHYGYTF.

This clone was counted a single time. The chain couples TRBV7-3 to TRBJ2-1; 8 nucleotides line up with TRBD2. The length of the CDR3 is 14 residues. The V gene's germline CDR1 is SGHTA and CDR2 FQGTGA. V gave up 2 bases and J gave up 7 bases; unmatched junction bases: 4. The CDR3 DNA follows: TGTGCCAGCAGCTTATGGGGACTAGGAAATGAGCAGTTCTTC. This encodes CASSLWGLGNEQFF.

The chain links TRBV4-2 to TRBJ2-1, with D hard to call. The CDR3 runs to 14 residues. Deletions cut 0 bases from V and 4 bases from J, with 7 bases between. From germline, CDR1 is LGHNA and CDR2 YNFKEQ. The CDR3 loop is CASSQDRWYNEQFF. CDR3 coding DNA: TGTGCCAGCAGCCAAGATCGCTGGTACAATGAGCAGTTCTTC.

This chain links TRBV2 with TRBJ2-5; D is possibly TRBD1 (6 bases). Per the germline V gene, CDR1 is SNHLY and CDR2 is FYNNEI. The CDR3 is made up of 13 amino acids. Trimming shortened V by 3 bases and J by 5 bases, and 10 bases separated the two germline ends. CDR3 in amino acids: CASSEYRVETQYF. Written as DNA, the CDR3 is TGTGCCAGCAGTGAGTACAGGGTGGAGACCCAGTACTTC.

As for this clone: Germline and junction disagree at one end, which may indicate a read error. The chain combines TRBV5-1 with TRBJ2-2; TRBD2 agrees at 10 bases. CDR3 length equals 18 residues. Germline V gives CDR1 SGHRS, CDR2 YFSETQ. This chain's CDR3 is CASSLELAGNVYTGELFF. In DNA, the CDR3 is TGCGCCAGCAGCTTGGAACTAGCGGGGAATGTGTACACCGGGGAGCTGTTTTTC.

The chain uses TRBV27 and TRBJ1-1; D is undetermined. The CDR3 totals 14 residues. The V end lost 7 bases, the J end lost 3 bases, and 15 bases lay between the germline ends. CDR1 and CDR2 from the germline V gene are MNHEY and SMNVEV (reference sequence). This CDR3 reads CASNPRTGDTEAFF. CDR3 coding DNA: TGTGCCAGCAACCCCCGAACGGGTGACACTGAAGCTTTCTTT.

The rearrangement joins TRBV6-1 to TRBJ2-7, with D possibly being TRBD2 (5 bases). The germline V and J ends were trimmed by 2 bases and 5 bases, with 19 bases remaining between them. The CDR3 totals 16 residues. Germline CDR1 and CDR2: MNHNS and SASEGT. CDR3 nucleotides: TGTGCCAGCAGTGAAAACGTATCGTGGGGTAGCGACGAGCAGTACTTC. Amino acid sequence: CASSENVSWGSDEQYF.